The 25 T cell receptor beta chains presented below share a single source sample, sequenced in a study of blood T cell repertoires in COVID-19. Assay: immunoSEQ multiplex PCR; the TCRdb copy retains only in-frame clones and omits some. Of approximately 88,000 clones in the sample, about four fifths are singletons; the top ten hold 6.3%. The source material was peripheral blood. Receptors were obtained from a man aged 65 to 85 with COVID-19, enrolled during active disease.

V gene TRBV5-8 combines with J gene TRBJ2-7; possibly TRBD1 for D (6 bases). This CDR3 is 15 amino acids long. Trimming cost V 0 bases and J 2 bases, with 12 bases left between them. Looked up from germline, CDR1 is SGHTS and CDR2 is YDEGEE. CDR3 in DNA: TGTGCCAGCAGCTTGGTACAGGCAGGGGCCTACGAGCAGTACTTC. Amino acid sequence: CASSLVQAGAYEQYF.

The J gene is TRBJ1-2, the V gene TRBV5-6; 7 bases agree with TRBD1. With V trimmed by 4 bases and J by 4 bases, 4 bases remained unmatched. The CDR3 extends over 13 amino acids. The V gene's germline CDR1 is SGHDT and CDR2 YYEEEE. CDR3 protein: CASSGRTGYGYTF. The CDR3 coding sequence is TGTGCCAGCAGCGGGAGGACAGGCTATGGCTACACCTTC.

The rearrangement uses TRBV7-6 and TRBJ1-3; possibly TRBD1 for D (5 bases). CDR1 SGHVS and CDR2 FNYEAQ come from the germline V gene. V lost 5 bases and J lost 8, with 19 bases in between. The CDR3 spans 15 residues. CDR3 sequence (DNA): TGTGCCAGCAGCCCAGGGAATTCTAAATCTCACACCATATATTTT. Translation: CASSPGNSKSHTIYF.

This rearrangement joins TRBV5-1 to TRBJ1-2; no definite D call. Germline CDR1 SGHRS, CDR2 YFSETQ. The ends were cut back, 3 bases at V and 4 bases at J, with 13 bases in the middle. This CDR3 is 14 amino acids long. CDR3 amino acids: CASSSERRGYGYTF. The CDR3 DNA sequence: TGCGCCAGCAGCTCCGAAAGACGAGGCTATGGCTACACCTTC.

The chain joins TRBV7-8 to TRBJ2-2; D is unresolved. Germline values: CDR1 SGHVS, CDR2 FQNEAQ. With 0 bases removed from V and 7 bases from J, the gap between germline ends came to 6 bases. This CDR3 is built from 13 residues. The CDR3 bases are TGTGCCAGCAGCTTAGCCCCGGTCGGGGAGCTGTTTTTT. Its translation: CASSLAPVGELFF.

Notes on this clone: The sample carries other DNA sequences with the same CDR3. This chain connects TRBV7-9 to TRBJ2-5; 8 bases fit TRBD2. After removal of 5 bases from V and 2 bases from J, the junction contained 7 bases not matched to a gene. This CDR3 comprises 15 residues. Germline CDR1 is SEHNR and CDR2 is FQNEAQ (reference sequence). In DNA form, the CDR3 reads TGTGCCAGCAGCCGGGCGGGGGGCCCTCAAGAGACCCAGTACTTC. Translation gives CASSRAGGPQETQYF.

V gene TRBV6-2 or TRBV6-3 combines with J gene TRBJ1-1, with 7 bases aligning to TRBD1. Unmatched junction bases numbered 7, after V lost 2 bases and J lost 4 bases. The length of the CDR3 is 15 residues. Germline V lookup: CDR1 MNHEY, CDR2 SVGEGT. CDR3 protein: CASSYAAGGTTEAFF. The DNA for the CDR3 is TGTGCCAGCAGTTACGCGGCAGGGGGAACCACTGAAGCTTTCTTT.

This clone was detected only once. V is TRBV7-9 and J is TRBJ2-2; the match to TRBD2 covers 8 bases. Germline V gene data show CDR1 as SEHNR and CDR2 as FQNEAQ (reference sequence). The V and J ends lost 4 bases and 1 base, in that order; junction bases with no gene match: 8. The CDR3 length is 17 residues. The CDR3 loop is CASSSPSSGLNTGELFF. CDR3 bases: TGTGCCAGCAGCTCCCCCTCTAGCGGGTTGAACACCGGGGAGCTGTTTTTT.

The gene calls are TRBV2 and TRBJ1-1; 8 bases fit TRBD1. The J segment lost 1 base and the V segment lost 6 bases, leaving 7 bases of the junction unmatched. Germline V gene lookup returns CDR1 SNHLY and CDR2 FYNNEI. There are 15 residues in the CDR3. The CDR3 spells CASSVHRGRNTEAFF. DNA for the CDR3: TGTGCCAGCAGCGTCCACAGGGGGAGGAACACTGAAGCTTTCTTT.

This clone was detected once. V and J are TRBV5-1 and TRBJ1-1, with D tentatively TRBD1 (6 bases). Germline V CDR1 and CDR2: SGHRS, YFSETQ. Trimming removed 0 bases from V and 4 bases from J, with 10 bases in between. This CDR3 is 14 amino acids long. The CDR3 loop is CASSLAGASTEAFF. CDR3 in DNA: TGCGCCAGCAGCTTGGCAGGGGCTAGCACTGAAGCTTTCTTT.

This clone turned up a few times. CDR3 loop: CASSPPRDTQYF. The CDR3, as DNA: TGTGCCAGCAGCCCCCCCCGGGATACGCAGTATTTT. The chain recombines TRBV6-6 with TRBJ2-3, with D unclear. The CDR3 consists of 12 residues. Germline CDR1 reads MNHNY; CDR2 reads SVGAGI (reference sequence). The V end was cut by 6 bases, the J end by 6 bases, with 10 bases between.

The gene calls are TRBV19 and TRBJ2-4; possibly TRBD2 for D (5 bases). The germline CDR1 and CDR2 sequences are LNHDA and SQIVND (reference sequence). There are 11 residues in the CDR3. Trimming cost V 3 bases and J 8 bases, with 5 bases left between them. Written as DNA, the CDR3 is TGTGCCAGTAGTATCGGGGACATTCAGTACTTC. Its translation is CASSIGDIQYF.

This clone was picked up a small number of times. The CDR3 sequence is CASSQASYEQYF. As DNA, the CDR3 is TGTGCCAGCAGCCAGGCCAGCTACGAGCAGTACTTC. The V gene is TRBV3-1 (or the pseudogene TRBV3-2), the J gene TRBJ2-7; no firm D call. Trimming removed 3 bases at V and 3 bases at J, with 6 bases between. The CDR3 has 12 amino acids. Germline CDR1 and CDR2: LGHDT and YNNKEL (reference sequence).

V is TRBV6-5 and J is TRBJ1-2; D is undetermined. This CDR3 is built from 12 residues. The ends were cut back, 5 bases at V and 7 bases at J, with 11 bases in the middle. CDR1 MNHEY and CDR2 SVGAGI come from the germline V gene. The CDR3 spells CASSPNSLGYTF. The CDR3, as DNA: TGTGCCAGCAGTCCCAATAGCCTTGGCTACACCTTC.

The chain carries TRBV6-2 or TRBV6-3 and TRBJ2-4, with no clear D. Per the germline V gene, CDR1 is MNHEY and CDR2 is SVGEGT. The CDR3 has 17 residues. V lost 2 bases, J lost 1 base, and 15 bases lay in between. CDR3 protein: CASSYVDSYRAKNIQYF. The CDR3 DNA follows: TGTGCCAGCAGTTACGTCGACTCTTATAGGGCCAAAAACATTCAGTACTTC.

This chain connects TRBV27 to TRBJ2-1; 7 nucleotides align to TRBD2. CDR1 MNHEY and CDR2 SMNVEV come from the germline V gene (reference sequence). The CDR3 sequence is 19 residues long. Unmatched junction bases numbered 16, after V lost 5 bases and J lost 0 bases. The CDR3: CASSLDTTAGTISYNEQFF. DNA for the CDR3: TGTGCCAGCAGTCTAGACACTACAGCAGGGACTATCTCCTACAATGAGCAGTTCTTC.

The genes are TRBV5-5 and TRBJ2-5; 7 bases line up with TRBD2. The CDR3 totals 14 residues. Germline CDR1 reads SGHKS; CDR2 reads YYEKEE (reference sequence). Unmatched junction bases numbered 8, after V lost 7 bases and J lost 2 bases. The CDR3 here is CASSKGGIQETQYF. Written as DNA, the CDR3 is TGTGCCAGCTCTAAGGGAGGGATTCAAGAGACCCAGTACTTC.

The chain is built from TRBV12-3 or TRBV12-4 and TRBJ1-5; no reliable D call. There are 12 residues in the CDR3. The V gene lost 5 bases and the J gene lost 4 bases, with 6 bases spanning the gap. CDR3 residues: CASSPNNQPQHF. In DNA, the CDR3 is TGTGCCAGCAGTCCCAATAATCAGCCCCAGCATTTT.

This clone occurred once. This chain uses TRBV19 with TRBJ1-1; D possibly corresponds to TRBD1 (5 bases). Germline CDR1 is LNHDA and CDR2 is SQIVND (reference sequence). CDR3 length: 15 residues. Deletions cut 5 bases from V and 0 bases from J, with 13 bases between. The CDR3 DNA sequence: TGTGCCAGTAGTCCGGGGGATCGGATGAACACTGAAGCTTTCTTT. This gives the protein CASSPGDRMNTEAFF.

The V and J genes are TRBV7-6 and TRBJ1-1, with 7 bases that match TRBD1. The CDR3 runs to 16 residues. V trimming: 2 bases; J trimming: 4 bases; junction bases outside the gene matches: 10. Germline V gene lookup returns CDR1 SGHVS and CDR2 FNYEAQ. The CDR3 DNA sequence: TGTGCCAGCAGCTTAAACAGGGGTGTCGAGGCCACTGAAGCTTTCTTT. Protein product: CASSLNRGVEATEAFF.

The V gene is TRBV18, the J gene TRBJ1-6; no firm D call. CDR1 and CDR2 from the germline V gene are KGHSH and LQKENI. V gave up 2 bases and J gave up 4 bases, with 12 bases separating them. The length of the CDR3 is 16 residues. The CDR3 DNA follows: TGTGCCAGCTCACCAAGTCGGGGAGGGTATAATTCACCCCTCCACTTT. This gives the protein CASSPSRGGYNSPLHF.

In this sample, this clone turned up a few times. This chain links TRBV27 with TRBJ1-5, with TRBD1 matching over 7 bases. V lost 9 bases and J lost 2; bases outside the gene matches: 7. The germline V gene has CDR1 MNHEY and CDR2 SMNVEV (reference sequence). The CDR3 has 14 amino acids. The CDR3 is CASTDRPGNQPQHF. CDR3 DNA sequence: TGTGCCAGTACGGACAGGCCCGGCAATCAGCCCCAGCATTTT.

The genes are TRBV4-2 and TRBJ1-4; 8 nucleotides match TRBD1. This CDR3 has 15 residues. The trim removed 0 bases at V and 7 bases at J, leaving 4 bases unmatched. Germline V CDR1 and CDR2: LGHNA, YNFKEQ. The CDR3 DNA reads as TGTGCCAGCAGCCAAGAGCGGACAGGGAGTGAAAAACTGTTTTTT. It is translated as CASSQERTGSEKLFF.

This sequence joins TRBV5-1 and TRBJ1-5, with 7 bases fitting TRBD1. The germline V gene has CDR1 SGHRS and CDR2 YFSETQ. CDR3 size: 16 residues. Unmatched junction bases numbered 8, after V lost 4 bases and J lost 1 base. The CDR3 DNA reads TGCGCCAGCAGCGAACGGACAGGTTTGAGCAATCAGCCCCAGCATTTT. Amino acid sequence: CASSERTGLSNQPQHF.

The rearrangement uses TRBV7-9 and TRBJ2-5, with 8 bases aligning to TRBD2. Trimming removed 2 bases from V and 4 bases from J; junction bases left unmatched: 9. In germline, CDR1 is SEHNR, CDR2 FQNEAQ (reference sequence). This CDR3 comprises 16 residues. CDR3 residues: CASSLFGTRGGETQYF. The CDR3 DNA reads TGTGCCAGCAGCTTATTCGGGACTAGAGGAGGAGAGACCCAGTACTTC.